The 24 T cell receptor beta chains listed next were all sequenced from one sample in a study of lymphopenia after photon versus proton radiotherapy. The protocol was immunoSEQ multiplex PCR, while the TCRdb copy is restricted to in-frame clones and leaves out a portion. The sample records 30,000 to 45,000 clones, under 90% being singletons. The sequenced sample was peripheral blood, obtained from a patient treated with photon-based radiotherapy. The receptors shown here come from a man aged 50-59 years with gastric cancer.

The V gene is TRBV6-6, the J gene TRBJ1-5, with D unresolved. The CDR3 runs to 15 residues. Germline V gene data show CDR1 as MNHNY and CDR2 as SVGAGI (reference sequence). V was clipped by 2 bases and J by 9 bases, with 17 bases between them. The CDR3 protein is CASSYINSPEGPQHF. Written as DNA, the CDR3 is TGTGCCAGCAGTTACATAAATTCTCCAGAGGGGCCCCAGCATTTT.

The chain recombines TRBV19 with TRBJ1-5, with 10 positions matching TRBD1. CDR1 and CDR2 from the germline V gene are LNHDA and SQIVND (reference sequence). The CDR3 runs to 16 residues. Trimming cost V 5 bases and J 4 bases; bases outside gene matches: 8. CDR3 sequence (DNA): TGTGCCAGTAGTGTATGGAGGGGACAGGGGAATCAGCCCCAGCATTTT. Protein sequence: CASSVWRGQGNQPQHF.

The chain recombines TRBV19 with TRBJ1-1, with unresolved D. The CDR3 length is 16 residues. Trimming removed 1 base from V and 2 bases from J, with 14 bases in between. Looked up from germline, CDR1 is LNHDA and CDR2 is SQIVND (reference sequence). The CDR3 DNA reads as TGTGCCAGTAGTATAGTTCTCGGTGCTGGAAACACTGAAGCTTTCTTT. It codes for CASSIVLGAGNTEAFF.

This chain joins TRBV28 and TRBJ1-2, with 9 bases lining up with TRBD1. CDR1 is MDHEN, CDR2 SYDVKM, per germline. The CDR3 runs to 15 residues. J gave up 4 bases and V 6 bases, and 9 bases lay outside the gene matches. The CDR3 DNA sequence: TGTGCCAGCAGAAAAGCGACGGGACAGGGCTATGGCTACACCTTC. Its translation: CASRKATGQGYGYTF.

V gene TRBV27 combines with J gene TRBJ1-3; no reliable D call. The CDR3 is 15 residues long. V lost 2 bases to trimming and J lost 1 base, with 9 bases between them. The germline CDR1 and CDR2 sequences are MNHEY and SMNVEV (reference sequence). This CDR3 reads CASSLVMNSGNTIYF. The CDR3 nucleotides are TGTGCCAGCAGTTTAGTTATGAATTCTGGAAACACCATATATTTT.

This rearrangement joins TRBV5-6 to TRBJ2-7, with 9 bases aligning to TRBD1. CDR1 is SGHDT and CDR2 is YYEEEE in the germline V gene. This CDR3 region has 14 residues. V trimming: 2 bases; J trimming: 7 bases; junction bases outside the gene matches: 7. The CDR3 spells CASSLQGASREQYF. Here the CDR3 DNA reads TGTGCCAGCAGCTTACAGGGGGCGTCGCGAGAGCAGTACTTC.

V and J are TRBV2 and TRBJ2-1; 10 positions agree with TRBD2. V shed 3 bases and J 8 bases; nucleotides not matched to a gene: 7. CDR3 length equals 15 residues. Germline CDR1 reads SNHLY; CDR2 reads FYNNEI. The CDR3 bases are TGTGCCAGCAGTGACCCTAGCGGGAGTAGGTATGAGCAGTTCTTC. Residues: CASSDPSGSRYEQFF.

This chain joins TRBV5-1 and TRBJ2-1; unclear D gene. Germline assignment: CDR1 SGHRS and CDR2 YFSETQ. Deletions cut 0 bases from V and 2 bases from J, with 9 bases between. This CDR3 region has 15 residues. Here the CDR3 DNA reads TGCGCCAGCAGCTTGGAGGTGGTTACCTACAATGAGCAGTTCTTC. Translation: CASSLEVVTYNEQFF.

The chain links TRBV6-4 to TRBJ2-2; 10 bases agree with TRBD2. The germline gives CDR1 MRHNA, CDR2 SNTAGT. Germline trimming cut 5 bases from V and 5 bases from J; bases unmatched to any gene: 5. The CDR3 consists of 15 residues. The CDR3 protein is CASSPLAGETGELFF. The CDR3 coding sequence is TGTGCCAGCAGTCCCCTAGCGGGAGAAACCGGGGAGCTGTTTTTT.

The CDR3 sequence: CASSLTGTGARMGGYTF. DNA of the CDR3: TGTGCCAGCAGTTTAACCGGGACAGGGGCCCGGATGGGTGGCTACACCTTC. The V call is TRBV28, the J call TRBJ1-2; 10 positions agree with TRBD1. V was pared by 2 bases and J by 7 bases, with 13 bases of the junction left unmatched. This CDR3 has 17 residues. CDR1 and CDR2 (germline): MDHEN, SYDVKM.

This rearrangement joins TRBV21-1 to TRBJ2-7; TRBD2 is the table's D call, not checked against the DNA. TRBV21-1 is annotated as a pseudogene. CDR3 length: 15 amino acids. CDR3 loop: CASSSLPGLLEEQYF. The CDR3, as DNA: TGTGCCAGCAGCTCGCTGCCGGGACTTCTAGAGGAGCAGTACTTC.

The chain links TRBV25-1 to TRBJ2-3; 9 bases map to TRBD2. Germline CDR1 MGHDK, CDR2 SYGVNS. The CDR3 runs to 17 residues. V lost 5 bases and J lost 4; bases outside the gene matches: 13. CDR3 loop: CASSRSRAGGPADTQYF. The CDR3 coding sequence is TGTGCCAGCAGTCGGTCAAGGGCGGGAGGGCCAGCAGATACGCAGTATTTT. The whole variable domain, filled in from reference TRBV25-1 and TRBJ2-3, reads EADIYQTPRYLVIGTGKKITLECSQTMGHDKMYWYQQDPGMELHLIHYSYGVNSTEKGDLSSESTVSRIRTEHFPLTLESARPSHTSQYLCASSRSRAGGPADTQYFGPGTRLTVL.

This clone was counted once. The V call is TRBV13, the J call TRBJ1-4, with TRBD1 matching 9 bases. This CDR3 comprises 15 residues. After removal of 5 bases from V and 5 bases from J, the junction contained 6 bases not matched to a gene. Germline CDR1 reads PRHDT; CDR2 reads FYEKMQ (reference sequence). CDR3 DNA: TGTGCCAGCAGCCTCGGGACAGGGAAAAATGAAAAACTGTTTTTT. It specifies CASSLGTGKNEKLFF. The variable domain in full, completed from reference TRBV13 and TRBJ1-4, reads AAGVIQSPRHLIKEKRETATLKCYPIPRHDTVYWYQQGPGQDPQFLISFYEKMQSDKGSIPDRFSAQQFSDYHSELNMSSLELGDSALYFCASSLGTGKNEKLFFGSGTQLSVL.

V and J are TRBV7-2 and TRBJ2-7; D may correspond to TRBD1 or TRBD2 (5 bases each). The length of the CDR3 is 13 residues. CDR1 is SGHTA and CDR2 is FQGNSA in the germline V gene. Trimming took 5 bases from V and 3 from J, leaving 11 bases between them. For the CDR3, the DNA is TGTGCCAGCAGCCTGGGACGAAACTACGAGCAGTACTTC. This gives the protein CASSLGRNYEQYF.

This clone came up a few times. This chain links TRBV19 with TRBJ1-5; D is perhaps TRBD1 (5 bases). Germline CDR1 LNHDA, CDR2 SQIVND (reference sequence). The CDR3 runs to 16 residues. V was shortened by 7 bases and J by 4 bases, with 20 bases between the two germline ends. CDR3 sequence: CASTTNFERGNQPQHF. Written as DNA, the CDR3 is TGTGCCAGTACCACAAACTTCGAACGGGGGAATCAGCCCCAGCATTTT.

The V call is TRBV7-6, the J call TRBJ2-1; possibly TRBD1 or TRBD2 for D (7 bases each). V dropped 5 bases and J dropped 6 bases, with 17 bases sitting between them. This CDR3 is 15 amino acids long. Germline V lookup: CDR1 SGHVS, CDR2 FNYEAQ. The DNA of the CDR3 is TGTGCCAGCAGCAGCGGGACAGCACACTCCAATGAGCAGTTCTTC. This codes for CASSSGTAHSNEQFF.

The genes are TRBV6-1 and TRBJ2-1; 11 nucleotides line up with TRBD2. Germline lookup yields CDR1 MNHNS and CDR2 SASEGT. V gave up 4 bases and J gave up 7 bases; unmatched junction bases: 6. The CDR3 consists of 15 residues. The chain's CDR3 is CASSAGTSGFNEQFF. The CDR3 DNA sequence: TGTGCCAGCAGTGCCGGGACTAGCGGTTTTAATGAGCAGTTCTTC.

This chain joins TRBV9 and TRBJ2-1; 9 bases match TRBD1. J was trimmed by 3 bases and V by 2 bases; bases with no gene match: 3. This CDR3 is 15 amino acids long. Looked up from germline, CDR1 is SGDLS and CDR2 is YYNGEE. The chain's CDR3 is CASSVWTGDYNEQFF. The CDR3 nucleotides read TGTGCCAGCAGCGTGTGGACAGGGGACTACAATGAGCAGTTCTTC.

This chain connects TRBV6-5 to TRBJ1-2; TRBD1 matches 11 bases. The germline V gene encodes CDR1 MNHEY and CDR2 SVGAGI. The CDR3 sequence is 14 residues long. J gave up 5 bases and V 6 bases, and 5 bases lay outside the gene matches. The CDR3 nucleotides read TGTGCCAGCAGACCGGGACAGGGGGGGTATGGCTACACCTTC. Translating it yields CASRPGQGGYGYTF.

This clone was recorded only once. The gene calls are TRBV28 and TRBJ1-5; D possibly corresponds to TRBD1 (5 bases). From germline, CDR1 is MDHEN and CDR2 SYDVKM. This CDR3 contains 14 residues. V was clipped by 5 bases and J by 7 bases, with 15 bases between them. This chain's CDR3 is CASSTWRGVQPQHF. In DNA, the CDR3 is TGTGCCAGCAGTACTTGGAGAGGGGTCCAGCCCCAGCATTTT.

V usage is TRBV6-6 and J usage is TRBJ2-3; no clear D. This CDR3 contains 13 residues. The V gene lost 7 bases and the J gene lost 0 bases, with 8 bases spanning the gap. Germline CDR1 and CDR2: MNHNY and SVGAGI (reference sequence). The CDR3 here is CASNPGSTDTQYF. The CDR3 bases are TGTGCCAGCAATCCCGGGAGCACAGATACGCAGTATTTT.

V and J are TRBV7-7 and TRBJ2-5; TRBD1 aligns across 9 bases. J lost 5 bases, V lost 4 bases, and 5 bases had no gene match. Germline CDR1 is SSHAT and CDR2 is FNYEAQ (reference sequence). CDR3 length equals 14 residues. DNA for the CDR3: TGTGCCAGCAGCTCCACAGGGGGCTGGGAGACCCAGTACTTC. It encodes CASSSTGGWETQYF.

The V gene is TRBV7-9, the J gene TRBJ1-1, with D possibly matching TRBD1 (6 bases). V was trimmed by 6 bases and J by 3 bases, leaving 14 bases between them. The CDR3 has 14 amino acids. CDR1 is SEHNR, CDR2 FQNEAQ, per germline (reference sequence). CDR3: CASRGQGTYTEAFF. DNA of the CDR3: TGTGCCAGCAGGGGGCAGGGGACCTACACTGAAGCTTTCTTT.

The V gene is TRBV11-2, the J gene TRBJ2-5; D not certain. Trimming took off 4 bases at V and 0 bases at J, with 12 bases between the two ends. Germline V gives CDR1 SGHAT, CDR2 FQNNGV. This CDR3 comprises 15 residues. Written as DNA, the CDR3 is TGTGCCAGCAGCTCCTTTAATTTGTACCAAGAGACCCAGTACTTC. Its protein is CASSSFNLYQETQYF.